This TCR beta chain stems from a study of shared clonotypes between healthy human individuals. It was roughly 190 ng DNA, 28,000 or so T cell genomes, that sorted-subset replicate PCRs used. TCRdb keeps only in-frame clones here, not all; method: immunoSEQ multiplex PCR. The sample lists approximately 640,000 clones, about two thirds occurring once. Overall study results and limits: Researchers found naive subsets generally carried larger estimated richness than memory subsets. Donor clonotype sharing was expected to depend on sequencing depth.

Worth noting for this clone: As yet, its antigen is unknown.

This clonotype was sampled from a woman in her thirties in good health. The specimen was memory CD4+ T cells sorted from blood. Subset of the sample: CD45RA-negative fraction.

For the CDR3, the DNA is TGTGCCAGCCTGGGGGGGGGCCGAAGCTCCTACGAGCAGTACTTC. It is translated as CASLGGGRSSYEQYF. This chain links TRBV28 with TRBJ2-7; tentative D call: TRBD2 (7 bases). Germline assignment: CDR1 MDHEN and CDR2 SYDVKM. This CDR3 comprises 15 residues. The V end lost 8 bases, the J end lost 0 bases, and 17 bases lay between the germline ends.